A selection of T cell receptor beta chains follows, all from one sample in a study of early T cells in non-severe SARS-CoV-2 infection. MiXCR was run by TCRdb on the 5' RACE reads, yielding one entry per CDR3 protein. The data show tens of thousands of distinct CDR3 sequences, approximately 15% seen once. The source material was whole blood. The receptors originated from an adult who was a healthcare worker with PCR-confirmed SARS-CoV-2 infection or an uninfected control (not recorded which). Each CDR3 is given with its conserved first and last residue. The order of the fields is J gene, V gene, CDR3 protein.

j_gene: TRBJ1-3
v_gene: TRBV28
CDR3aa: CASSYRDWSENTIYF

j_gene: TRBJ2-1
v_gene: TRBV4-1
CDR3aa: CASSQDLERTDPPIYNEQFF

j_gene: TRBJ1-1
v_gene: TRBV24-1
CDR3aa: CATDGTGAFF

j_gene: TRBJ1-2
v_gene: TRBV20-1
CDR3aa: CSARVNRNYGYTF

j_gene: TRBJ1-4
v_gene: TRBV30
CDR3aa: CAWSSGTRREKLFF

j_gene: TRBJ2-3
v_gene: TRBV29-1
CDR3aa: CSGTSGNTQYF

j_gene: TRBJ1-1
v_gene: TRBV29-1
CDR3aa: CSVAGQSIMNTEAFF

j_gene: TRBJ1-2
v_gene: TRBV20-1
CDR3aa: CSAGAAYGYTF

j_gene: TRBJ2-5
v_gene: TRBV7-2
CDR3aa: CASSHLWRGGLETQYF

j_gene: TRBJ2-2
v_gene: TRBV11-3
CDR3aa: CASSLDGQWAYYANTGELFF

j_gene: TRBJ2-4
v_gene: TRBV5-6
CDR3aa: CASSFSDRVRRNIQYF

j_gene: TRBJ2-7
v_gene: TRBV7-2
CDR3aa: CASRLGQGVYEQYF

j_gene: TRBJ1-6
v_gene: TRBV20-1
CDR3aa: CSARTKGVDSSPLHF